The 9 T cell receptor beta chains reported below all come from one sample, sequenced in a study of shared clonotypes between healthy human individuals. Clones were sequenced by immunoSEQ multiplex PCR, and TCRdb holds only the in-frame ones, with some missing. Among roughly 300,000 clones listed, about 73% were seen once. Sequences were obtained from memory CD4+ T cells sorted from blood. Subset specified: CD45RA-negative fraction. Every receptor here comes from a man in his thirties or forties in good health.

The chain's CDR3 is CASSLRGGDPPSYNEQFF. Here the CDR3 DNA reads TGTGCCAGCAGCTTAAGGGGAGGGGACCCTCCGTCCTACAATGAGCAGTTCTTC. The V gene is TRBV7-9, the J gene TRBJ2-1; TRBD2 aligns across 7 bases. Per germline, CDR1 SEHNR and CDR2 FQNEAQ (reference sequence). The CDR3 length is 18 residues. V was pared by 2 bases and J by 1 base, with 11 bases of the junction left unmatched.

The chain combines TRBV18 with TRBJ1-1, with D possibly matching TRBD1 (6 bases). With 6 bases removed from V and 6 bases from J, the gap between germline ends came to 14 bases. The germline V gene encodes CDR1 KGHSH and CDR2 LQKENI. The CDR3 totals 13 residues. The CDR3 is CASSPGVHPEAFF. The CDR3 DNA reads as TGTGCCAGCTCGCCAGGGGTTCATCCTGAAGCTTTCTTT. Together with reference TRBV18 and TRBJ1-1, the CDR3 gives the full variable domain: NAGVMQNPRHLVRRRGQEARLRCSPMKGHSHVYWYRQLPEEGLKFMVYLQKENIIDESGMPKERFSAEFPKEGPSILRIQQVVRGDSAAYFCASSPGVHPEAFFGQGTRLTVV.

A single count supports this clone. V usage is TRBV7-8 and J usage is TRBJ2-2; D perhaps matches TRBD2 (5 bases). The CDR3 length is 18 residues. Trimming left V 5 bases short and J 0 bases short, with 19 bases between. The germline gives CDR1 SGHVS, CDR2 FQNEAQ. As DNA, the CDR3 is TGTGCCAGCAGCCACGACGTTGGGAGCCTAGCGAACACCGGGGAGCTGTTTTTT. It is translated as CASSHDVGSLANTGELFF.

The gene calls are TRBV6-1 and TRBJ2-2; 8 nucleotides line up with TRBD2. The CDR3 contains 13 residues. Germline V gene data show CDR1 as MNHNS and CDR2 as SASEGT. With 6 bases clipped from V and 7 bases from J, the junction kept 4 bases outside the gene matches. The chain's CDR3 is CASRGSGIGELFF. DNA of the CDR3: TGTGCCAGCAGGGGTAGCGGGATCGGGGAGCTGTTTTTT.

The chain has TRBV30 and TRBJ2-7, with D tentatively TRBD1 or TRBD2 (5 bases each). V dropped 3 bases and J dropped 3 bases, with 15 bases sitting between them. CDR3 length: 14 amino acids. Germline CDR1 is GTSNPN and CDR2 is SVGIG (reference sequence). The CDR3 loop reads CAWSPHRGSYEQYF. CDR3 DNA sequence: TGTGCCTGGAGCCCTCATCGGGGCAGCTACGAGCAGTACTTC.

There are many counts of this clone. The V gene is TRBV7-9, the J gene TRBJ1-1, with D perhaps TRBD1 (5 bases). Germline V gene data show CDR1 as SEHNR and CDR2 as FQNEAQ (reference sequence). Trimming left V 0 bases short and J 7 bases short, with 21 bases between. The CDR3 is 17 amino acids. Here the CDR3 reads CASSLAQTQGGHVEAFF. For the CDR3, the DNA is TGTGCCAGCAGCTTAGCGCAGACCCAGGGTGGGCACGTTGAAGCTTTCTTT.

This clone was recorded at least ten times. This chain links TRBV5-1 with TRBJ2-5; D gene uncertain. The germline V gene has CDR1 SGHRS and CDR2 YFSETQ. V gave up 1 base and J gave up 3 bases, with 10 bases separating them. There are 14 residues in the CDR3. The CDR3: CASSLLTNEETQYF. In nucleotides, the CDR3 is TGCGCCAGCAGCTTGCTCACAAACGAAGAGACCCAGTACTTC.

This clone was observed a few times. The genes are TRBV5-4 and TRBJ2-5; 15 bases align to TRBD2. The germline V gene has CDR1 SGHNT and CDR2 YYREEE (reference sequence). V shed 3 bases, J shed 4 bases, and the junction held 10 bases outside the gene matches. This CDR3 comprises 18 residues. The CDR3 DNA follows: TGTGCCAGCAGCTGGGGACTAGCGGGAGGATCGTGGGGAGAGACCCAGTACTTC. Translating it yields CASSWGLAGGSWGETQYF.

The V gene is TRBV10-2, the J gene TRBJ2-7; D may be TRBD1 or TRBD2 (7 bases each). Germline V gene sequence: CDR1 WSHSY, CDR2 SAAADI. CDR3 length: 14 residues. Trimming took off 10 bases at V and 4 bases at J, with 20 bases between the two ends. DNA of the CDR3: TGCGCCACCAGGGGGGGGCTAGCAGAGTACGAGCAGTACTTC. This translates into CATRGGLAEYEQYF.